The rows below give T cell receptor beta chains drawn from one sample of a study of T-cell reconstitution after alpha-beta-depleted transplantation in children. TCRdb ran MiXCR on the PCR reads and lists one entry per CDR3 protein. This table holds 780,000 or so distinct CDR3 sequences, roughly 15% found once. The source material was PBMCs, mostly from graft donor cells, sampled 360 days after TCRalphabeta/CD19-depleted stem cell transplant. The source is a male patient aged 10 to 17 who had a stem cell transplant for acute lymphoblastic leukemia, so the T cells may come from the graft donor. CDR3s include the opening cysteine and the closing phenylalanine or tryptophan. A D gene is named only where the DNA matches it firmly. Only part of the rows carry a size: once, few, many, or a class if the clone is expanded.

.,TRBJ2-2,TRBV7-6,.,TGTGCCAGCAGCTTGCCGCTAGGCGGGACCGGTGGGGAGCTGTTTTTT,CASSLPLGGTGGELFF
few,TRBJ2-7,TRBV12-3/TRBV12-4,.,TGTGCCAGCACCCCGACAGGTCCAACCTACGAGCAGTACTTC,CASTPTGPTYEQYF
few,TRBJ1-5,TRBV20-1,.,TGCAGTGCTAGACCAAGTTATGGGCAGCTACGCAATCAGCCCCAGCATTTT,CSARPSYGQLRNQPQHF
few,TRBJ1-2,TRBV12-3/TRBV12-4,TRBD1,TGTGCCAGCAGACCCGGGACAGGGTCTGGCTACACCTTC,CASRPGTGSGYTF
.,TRBJ2-4,TRBV15,.,TGTGCCACCATGGACGGAGCCAAAAACATTCAGTACTTC,CATMDGAKNIQYF
.,TRBJ2-2,TRBV24-1,.,TGTGCCACCAGTGAGCCGAACAGGGCCGGGGAGCTGTTTTTT,CATSEPNRAGELFF
few,TRBJ2-1,TRBV28,.,TGTGCCAGCAGTTTTTCGGCCATTTACAGGGGGCGAGCTAGCGGGAGAGAGCAGTTCTTC,CASSFSAIYRGRASGREQFF
few,TRBJ2-3,TRBV9,.,TGTGCCAGCAGCGTAGAGCCCTTCACAGATACGCAGTATTTT,CASSVEPFTDTQYF
many,TRBJ2-3,TRBV12-3/TRBV12-4,.,TGTGCCAGCAGTTTAACAGGGACGGATACGCAGTATTTT,CASSLTGTDTQYF
.,TRBJ2-1,TRBV5-1,TRBD2,TGCGCCAGCAGCCCGCCGGGACTAGCGGCCCGAAGCTCCTACAATGAGCAGTTCTTC,CASSPPGLAARSSYNEQFF
few,TRBJ2-7,TRBV7-6,.,TGTGCCAGCAGCTGGCGGGGGCTTGACGAGCAGTACTTC,CASSWRGLDEQYF
.,TRBJ2-1,TRBV6-5,TRBD2,TGTGCCAGCAGTTACTCCGGGACTAGCGGGAGTAATGAGCAGTTCTTC,CASSYSGTSGSNEQFF
.,TRBJ1-5,TRBV4-1,.,TGCGCCAGCAGCCAAGTGAGTTTTCAGCCCCAGCATTTT,CASSQVSFQPQHF
.,TRBJ2-2,TRBV20-1,.,TGCAGTGCTAGTACGATTTGGGGCACCGGGGAGCTGTTTTTT,CSASTIWGTGELFF
.,TRBJ2-2,TRBV5-6,.,TGTGCCAGCAGCTTTCCCCAGCAAACCGGGGAGCTGTTTTTT,CASSFPQQTGELFF
few,TRBJ1-1,TRBV28,.,TGTGCCAGCAGCACCCTTATTACCACAGGGTTCAACACTGAAGCTTTCTTT,CASSTLITTGFNTEAFF
few,TRBJ2-1,TRBV5-1,.,TGCGCCAGCAGCTCCCCCCCACTCCACCGGGCAGACAATGAGCAGTTCTTC,CASSSPPLHRADNEQFF
few,TRBJ2-5,TRBV25-1,.,TGTGCCAGCAGTGAATGGCTCGGTAATGGGCGAGAGACCCAGTACTTC,CASSEWLGNGRETQYF
many,TRBJ2-5,TRBV5-1,.,TGCGCCAGCAGCTTGGTGGTCCGAGAGACCCAGTACTTC,CASSLVVRETQYF
.,TRBJ2-5,TRBV25-1,TRBD2,TGTGCCAGCAGTGAATCAGATAGCGGGAGGGCCGGGGCGGGAGAGACCCAGTACTTC,CASSESDSGRAGAGETQYF
.,TRBJ2-5,TRBV15,TRBD2,TGTGCCACCAGCAGAGTGTCTAGCGGGGCCCTAACCCAAGAGACCCAGTACTTC,CATSRVSSGALTQETQYF
.,TRBJ2-3,TRBV5-6,TRBD2,TGTGCCAGCAGCTTCCGGACTAGCGGGAGAACAGATACGCAGTATTTT,CASSFRTSGRTDTQYF
few,TRBJ2-5,TRBV5-1,TRBD2,TGCGCCAGCAGCTTGGCCGGACTAGCGGGGGAGACCCAGTACTTC,CASSLAGLAGETQYF
.,TRBJ1-2,TRBV29-1,.,TGCAGCGTTGAATCTGGACACCAGATCTATGGCTACACCTTC,CSVESGHQIYGYTF
many,TRBJ2-1,TRBV21-1,.,TGTGCCAGCACCCTGCGGGAGAACTACAATGAGCAGTTCTTC,CASTLRENYNEQFF
few,TRBJ2-7,TRBV3-1,.,TGTGCCAGCAGCCAAGATCGGCTGGGTTCCTACGAGCAGTACTTC,CASSQDRLGSYEQYF
.,TRBJ2-3,TRBV6-5,.,TGTGCCAGCAGTTACTCGCGGTCTAGCACAGATACGCAGTATTTT,CASSYSRSSTDTQYF
.,TRBJ2-7,TRBV6-2/TRBV6-3,.,TGTGCCAGCAGTTACCAGATTAACAGCGACTTACGCTCCTACGAGCAGTACTTC,CASSYQINSDLRSYEQYF
.,TRBJ2-7,TRBV5-1,TRBD1,TGCGCCAGCAGCGTGCTGCGGTCGGGACAGGGGGTAATTAACACCTACGAGCAGTACTTC,CASSVLRSGQGVINTYEQYF
few,TRBJ2-4,TRBV21-1,.,TGTGCCAGCAGCAGATCCCAGGGCAGAAACATTCAGTACTTC,CASSRSQGRNIQYF
many,TRBJ2-5,TRBV12-3/TRBV12-4,.,TGTGCCAGCAGACACGCCCGACTAGACCAAGAGACCCAGTACTTC,CASRHARLDQETQYF
few,TRBJ2-7,TRBV20-1,TRBD2,TGCAGTGCGTATCCGGGACTAGCGGCCACACGGGGCCTCTACGAGCAGTACTTC,CSAYPGLAATRGLYEQYF
few,TRBJ2-1,TRBV18,TRBD1,TGTGCCAGCTCATCCAACAGGGGGCCGGATGAGCAGTTCTTC,CASSSNRGPDEQFF
.,TRBJ2-5,TRBV7-9,.,TGTGCCAGCAGCTTAGGGCTAGCCCACGGTGAGACCCAGTACTTC,CASSLGLAHGETQYF
few,TRBJ2-7,TRBV9,TRBD2,TGTGCCAGCAGCCAAGGACTAGCGAACTACGAGCAGTACTTC,CASSQGLANYEQYF
.,TRBJ2-6,TRBV5-1,TRBD1,TGCGCCAGCAGCACGCCAACAGGGGCTGGGGCCAACGTCCTGACTTTC,CASSTPTGAGANVLTF
.,TRBJ2-7,TRBV5-1,TRBD2,TGCGCCAGCAGCTCCGGGACTAGCGGGAGGGCCTACGAGCAGTACTTC,CASSSGTSGRAYEQYF
few,TRBJ2-1,TRBV27,TRBD2,TGTGCCAGCCAGGGGACTAGTTCCTACAATGAGCAGTTCTTC,CASQGTSSYNEQFF
.,TRBJ2-4,TRBV9,.,TGTGCCAGCAGCGTAGGAAGCGGCATTCAGTACTTC,CASSVGSGIQYF
.,TRBJ1-2,TRBV29-1,.,TGCAGCGTTCAGAGGTACAGGGACTCCTATGGCTACACCTTC,CSVQRYRDSYGYTF
few,TRBJ2-1,TRBV18,.,TGTGCCAGCTCACCAGAGGTCTTCGCGGATGAGCAGTTCTTC,CASSPEVFADEQFF
few,TRBJ2-1,TRBV24-1,TRBD1,TGTGCCACCAGGGACAGGGGGAGTAATGAGCAGTTCTTC,CATRDRGSNEQFF
few,TRBJ1-5,TRBV5-1,.,TGCGCCAGCAGACTAACTACAGGTACCAATCAGCCCCAGCATTTT,CASRLTTGTNQPQHF
.,TRBJ1-5,TRBV7-2,.,TGTGCCAGCAGCTTAGGGAGAGAGTATCAGCCCCAGCATTTT,CASSLGREYQPQHF
few,TRBJ2-1,TRBV7-9,.,TGTGCCAGCAGCTTAGCGGATGATATATACAATGAGCAGTTCTTC,CASSLADDIYNEQFF
.,TRBJ1-1,TRBV7-3,.,TGTGCCAGCAGCCCCGACGGGGGAAACACTGAAGCTTTCTTT,CASSPDGGNTEAFF
many,TRBJ2-3,TRBV7-2,.,TGTGCCAGCTCGGGGGCTCCAGATACGCAGTATTTT,CASSGAPDTQYF
few,TRBJ2-1,TRBV5-1,.,TGCGCCAGCAGGGCCAGCGAGTGGGCGGGCCTAGGGAATGAGCAGTTCTTC,CASRASEWAGLGNEQFF
few,TRBJ2-3,TRBV7-3,TRBD2,TGTGCCAGCAAGAGGACTAGCGGGAGTGGGGCAGATACGCAGTATTTT,CASKRTSGSGADTQYF
.,TRBJ2-2,TRBV12-3/TRBV12-4,TRBD1,TGTGCCAGCAGCCCACAGGGGGCCCTCACCGGGGAGCTGTTTTTT,CASSPQGALTGELFF